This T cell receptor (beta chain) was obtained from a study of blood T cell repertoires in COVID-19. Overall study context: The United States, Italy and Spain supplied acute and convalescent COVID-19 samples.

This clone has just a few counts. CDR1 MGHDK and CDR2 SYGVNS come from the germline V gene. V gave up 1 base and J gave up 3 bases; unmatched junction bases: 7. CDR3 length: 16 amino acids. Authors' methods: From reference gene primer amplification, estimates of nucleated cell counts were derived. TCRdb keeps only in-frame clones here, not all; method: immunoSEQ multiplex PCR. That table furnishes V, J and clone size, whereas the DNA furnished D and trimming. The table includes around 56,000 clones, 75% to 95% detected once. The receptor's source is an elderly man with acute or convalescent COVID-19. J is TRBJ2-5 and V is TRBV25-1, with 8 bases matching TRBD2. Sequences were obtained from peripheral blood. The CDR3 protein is CASSEFKIAGKETQYF. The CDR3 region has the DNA TGTGCCAGCAGTGAATTCAAGATAGCGGGGAAAGAGACCCAGTACTTC.